The rows below give T cell receptor beta chains drawn from one sample of a study of cytomegalovirus exposure and HLA in healthy donors. This table comes from immunoSEQ multiplex PCR, and its TCRdb copy is limited to in-frame clones, with some not included. The sample lists under 110,000 clones; 65% to 75% were seen once. Sequencing used PBMCs. The source is a woman in her thirties or forties in good health and CMV-seronegative. Both conserved end residues are trimmed from each CDR3.

TRBV15	TRBJ2-3	ATSRASGRRTDTQY
TRBV7-9	TRBJ2-7	ASSPGAGGISYEQY
TRBV9	TRBJ2-1	ASSAGTSLYNEQF
TRBV5-1	TRBJ2-7	ASSLATFSYEQY
TRBV18	TRBJ2-7	ASSPPDTFYEQY
TRBV7-9	TRBJ2-7	ASSPLSGGSYEQY
TRBV10-1	TRBJ2-7	ASSGGLAGEQY
TRBV7-9	TRBJ2-5	ASSLSWEQY
TRBV18	TRBJ2-1	ASSPDSYNEQF
TRBV28	TRBJ2-7	ASSSQWRDVREQY
TRBV7-6	TRBJ2-1	ASSPKTGSFEQF
TRBV13	TRBJ2-1	ASSGRDRDGYNEQF
TRBV9	TRBJ2-7	ASSKTSGGTYEQY
TRBV9	TRBJ2-2	ASSVGGATGELF
TRBV5-4	TRBJ2-1	ASSPTSVLAVNEQF
TRBV6-5	TRBJ2-7	ASSYGTDAPYEQY
TRBV5-1	TRBJ2-5	ASTRSSGKETQY
TRBV19	TRBJ1-1	ASSIHSESVTEAF
TRBV5-1	TRBJ2-7	ASSLRDSYEQY
TRBV10-3	TRBJ2-7	AISDRDEQY
TRBV7-9	TRBJ1-5	ASSPAGGTGNQPQH
TRBV28	TRBJ2-1	ASSVAGANYNEQF
TRBV19	NA	ASSLAGETSEQY
TRBV6-1	TRBJ2-5	ASTFGGWETQY